This T cell receptor beta chain was found in a study of cytomegalovirus exposure and HLA in healthy donors. The V gene's germline CDR1 is LNHDA and CDR2 SQIVND (reference sequence). The CDR3 consists of 14 residues. The ends lost 6 bases at V and 5 bases at J; junction bases unmatched: 7. Overall study findings and caveats: Looking again later, the authors saw that most CMV-associated TCR beta chains seemed HLA-restricted. V segments that were indistinguishable, TRBV6-2 and TRBV6-3 among them, were omitted from analysis.

Primers included in the PCR were 60 Vbeta and 13 Jbeta primers. Some clones are missing from TCRdb's copy, which holds only in-frame ones; the method was immunoSEQ multiplex PCR. The profile shows some 140,000 clones, 70% to 80% of them singletons. Details on this clone: Its specificity is unknown.

The origin of this receptor is a woman between 35 and 50 years old in good health and CMV-seronegative. The material sequenced was PBMCs. The chain carries TRBV19 and TRBJ2-7, with TRBD1 matching 10 bases. In DNA form, the CDR3 reads TGTGCCAGTAGGAGGACAGGGGGAGGCCACGAGCAGTACTTC. It yields the protein CASRRTGGGHEQYF.